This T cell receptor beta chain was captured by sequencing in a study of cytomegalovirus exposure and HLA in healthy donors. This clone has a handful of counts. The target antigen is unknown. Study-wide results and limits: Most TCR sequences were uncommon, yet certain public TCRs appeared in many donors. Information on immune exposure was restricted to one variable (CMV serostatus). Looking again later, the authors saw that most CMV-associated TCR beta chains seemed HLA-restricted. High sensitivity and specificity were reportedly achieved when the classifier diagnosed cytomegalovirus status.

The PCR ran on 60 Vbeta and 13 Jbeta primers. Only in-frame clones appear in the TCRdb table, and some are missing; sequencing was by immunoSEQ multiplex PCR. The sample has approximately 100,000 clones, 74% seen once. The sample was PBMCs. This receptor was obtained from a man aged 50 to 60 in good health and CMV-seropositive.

CDR3 in DNA: TGTGCCAGCAGTGCATCACTAGCGGGCGTTGGGGAGCAGTTCTTC. Its protein product is CASSASLAGVGEQFF. The chain carries TRBV6-1 and TRBJ2-1; 9 bases match TRBD2. V was clipped by 4 bases and J by 10 bases; unmatched bases: 11. CDR3 length: 15 residues. From germline, CDR1 is MNHNS and CDR2 SASEGT.